This T cell receptor (beta chain) originates from a study of blood T cell repertoires in COVID-19. For the study at large: Acute-phase and convalescent COVID-19 samples originated in the United States, Italy and Spain.

Original methodology: Nucleated cell number was recorded as an estimate derived from reference gene primer amplification. Profiled with immunoSEQ multiplex PCR; TCRdb holds only in-frame clones, not every one. V and J calls and clone size come straight from that table; D and trimming were deduced from the DNA. In the table there are around 81,000 clones, approximately 84% of which are singletons. CDR1 is MNHNS, CDR2 SASEGT, per germline. V dropped 2 bases and J dropped 5; count of bases not matched to a gene: 4. The CDR3 consists of 16 residues. The source material was peripheral blood. The chain employs TRBV6-1 and TRBJ2-2, with 11 bases aligning to TRBD2. This clonotype originated in a human donor in a cohort sampled during active COVID-19. The CDR3 nucleotides read TGTGCCAGCAGTGAACTAGCGGGGGGTCCGACCGGGGAGCTGTTTTTT. Its protein product is CASSELAGGPTGELFF.